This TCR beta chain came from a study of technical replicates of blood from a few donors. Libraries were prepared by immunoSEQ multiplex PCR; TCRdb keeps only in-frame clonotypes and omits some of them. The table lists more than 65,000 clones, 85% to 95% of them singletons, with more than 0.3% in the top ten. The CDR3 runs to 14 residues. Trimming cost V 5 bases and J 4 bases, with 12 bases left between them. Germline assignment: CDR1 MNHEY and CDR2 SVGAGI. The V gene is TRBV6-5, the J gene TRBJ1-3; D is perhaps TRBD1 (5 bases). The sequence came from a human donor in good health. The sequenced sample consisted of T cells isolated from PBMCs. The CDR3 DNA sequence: TGTGCCAGCAGTCAGGCGGGGGGAGGAAACACCATATATTTT. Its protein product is CASSQAGGGNTIYF.